This T cell receptor beta chain was sequenced in a study of blood T cell repertoires in COVID-19. The overall study: The United States, Italy and Spain supplied acute and convalescent COVID-19 samples. T cells, B-cell-depleted T cells, or PBMCs supplied cDNA or gDNA.

The CDR3 extends over 13 amino acids. The ends lost 6 bases at V and 7 bases at J; junction bases unmatched: 5. From germline, CDR1 is WNHNN and CDR2 SYGVQD (reference sequence). In the original analysis: For nucleated cells, counts were estimated from reference gene primer amplification. Assay: immunoSEQ multiplex PCR; the TCRdb copy retains only in-frame clones and omits some. The V and J calls and clone size come from that table; D and trimming were worked out from the DNA. The sample shows about 170,000 clones, 88% of them seen only once. Sequencing used peripheral blood. This chain uses TRBV10-1 with TRBJ1-2; 10 nucleotides align to TRBD1. This receptor was taken from a man aged 50-59 years who had recovered from COVID-19. The CDR3 is CASSDRTGGGYTF. The CDR3 coding sequence is TGCGCCAGCAGCGACAGGACAGGGGGTGGCTACACCTTC.